This T cell receptor (beta chain) was sequenced during a study of metastatic and nonmetastatic thyroid tumors. Study context: The comparison covered peripheral blood and tumor or nodule tissue in malignant and benign thyroid patients.

Germline CDR1 SEHNR, CDR2 FQNEAQ (reference sequence). The CDR3 contains 14 residues. Trimming took 6 bases from V and 3 from J, leaving 14 bases between them. Per the study methods: It was from CDR3 differences across clinicopathological groups that a distant-metastasis classifier for papillary thyroid cancer was built. TCRdb re-analyzed the PCR reads using MiXCR. The V and J calls come from TCRdb's annotation, not from the publication. The profile shows 35,000 to 40,000 clones, 20% to 25% of them singletons. Every patient underwent thyroid surgery untreated. This clonotype originated in a female donor with papillary thyroid cancer or a benign thyroid nodule (not recorded which). Some clones in this sample may be carry-over from other donors' samples. Specimen: blood. The J gene is TRBJ1-1, the V gene TRBV7-9, with a tentative D call TRBD1 (5 bases). The DNA for the CDR3 is TGTGCCAGCAGTTTCCAGGGTCGGGACACTGAAGCTTTCTTT. It is translated as CASSFQGRDTEAFF.